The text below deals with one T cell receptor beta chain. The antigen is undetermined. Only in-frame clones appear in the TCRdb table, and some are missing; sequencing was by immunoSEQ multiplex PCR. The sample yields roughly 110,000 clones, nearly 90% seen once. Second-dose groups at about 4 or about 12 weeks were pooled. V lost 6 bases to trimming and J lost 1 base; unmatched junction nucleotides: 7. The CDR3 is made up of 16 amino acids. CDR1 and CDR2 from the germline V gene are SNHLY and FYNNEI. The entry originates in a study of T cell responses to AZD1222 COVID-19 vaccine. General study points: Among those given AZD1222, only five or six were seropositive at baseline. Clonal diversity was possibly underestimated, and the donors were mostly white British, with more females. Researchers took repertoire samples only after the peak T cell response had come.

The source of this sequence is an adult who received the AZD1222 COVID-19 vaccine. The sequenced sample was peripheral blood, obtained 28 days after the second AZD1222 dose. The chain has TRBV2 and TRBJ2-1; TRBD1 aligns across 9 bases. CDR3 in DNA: TGTGCCAGCAGGGGACAGGGTGAAAGGTCCTACAATGAGCAGTTCTTC. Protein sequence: CASRGQGERSYNEQFF.